What follows are 4 T cell receptor beta chains derived from one specimen sequenced in a study of OX40 agonist ivuxolimab in advanced cancers. Data came from immunoSEQ multiplex PCR; TCRdb stores just in-frame clones and leaves some out. Here the sample spans tens of thousands of clones, roughly 80% being singletons. The specimen was CD4+ or CD8+ T cells sorted from blood, collected in a trial of the OX40 agonist ivuxolimab. These receptors originate from an adult with an advanced solid tumor such as melanoma, head and neck, liver or kidney cancer.

The chain joins TRBV7-9 to TRBJ2-3; 10 positions agree with TRBD1. V lost 5 bases, J lost 1 base, and 6 bases stayed unmatched. CDR1 is SEHNR, CDR2 FQNEAQ, per germline (reference sequence). The CDR3 sequence is 16 residues long. The CDR3 nucleotides read TGTGCCAGCAGCCCTGACAGGGGGCCGCGCACAGATACGCAGTATTTT. Translated: CASSPDRGPRTDTQYF. Variable domain in full (rest from reference TRBV7-9 and TRBJ2-3): DTGVSQNPRHKITKRGQNVTFRCDPISEHNRLYWYRQTLGQGPEFLTYFQNEAQLEKSRLLSDRFSAERPKGSFSTLEIQRTEQGDSAMYLCASSPDRGPRTDTQYFGPGTRLTVL.

This clone has a handful of counts. The chain employs TRBV4-3 and TRBJ2-7; TRBD2 matches 7 bases. The CDR3 runs to 15 residues. The germline gives CDR1 LGHNA, CDR2 YSLEER. V lost 4 bases to trimming and J lost 4 bases; unmatched junction nucleotides: 10. As DNA, the CDR3 is TGCGCCAGCAGCCTGGATCGGGGCGGGGGTTACGAGCAGTACTTC. It is translated as CASSLDRGGGYEQYF.

The chain links TRBV6-5 to TRBJ2-7; no clear D. The CDR3 extends over 13 amino acids. V lost 0 bases to trimming and J lost 3 bases, with 6 bases between them. Per the germline V gene, CDR1 is MNHEY and CDR2 is SVGAGI. The CDR3 here is CASSYSPRYEQYF. As DNA, the CDR3 is TGTGCCAGCAGTTACTCCCCCCGCTACGAGCAGTACTTC.

The chain joins TRBV6-1 to TRBJ2-5; D remains unclear. The J call may be incorrect, as the DNA end agrees better with TRBJ2-7. Germline V lookup: CDR1 MNHNS, CDR2 SASEGT. The CDR3 spans 13 residues. CDR3 protein: CASSDTLWDEQYF. The CDR3 DNA follows: TGTGCCAGCAGTGATACTTTGTGGGACGAGCAGTACTTC.